This TCR beta chain is from a study of T cell responses to AZD1222 COVID-19 vaccine. Study-wide results and limits: Females outnumbered males among donors, who were mostly white British; clonal diversity was possibly underestimated. Baseline seropositivity occurred in only 5 to 7 AZD1222 recipients.

TCRdb's copy holds only in-frame clones and misses some; the assay was immunoSEQ multiplex PCR. Of 75,000 to 100,000 clones in the sample, approximately 94% are singletons; the top ten hold approximately 11%. On this clone itself: Its cognate antigen is unknown.

CDR1 is SGDLS and CDR2 is YYNGEE in the germline V gene. The CDR3 contains 13 residues. V lost 0 bases to trimming and J lost 11 bases; unmatched junction nucleotides: 6. This clonotype was sampled from an adult in good health. Sample: peripheral blood, taken on day 0 of AZD1222 vaccination. The V gene is TRBV9, the J gene TRBJ1-1; TRBD1 matches 8 bases. The CDR3 spells CASSVGAGGEAFF. The CDR3 nucleotides are TGTGCCAGCAGCGTAGGGGCAGGGGGCGAGGCTTTCTTT.